This paragraph reports one TCR beta chain. Its specificity is unknown. This sample is drawn from a study of regulatory T cells in long-lasting Graves disease. Findings of the study overall: Few sampled subjects may have lowered accuracy.

Time point reported: persistent/refractory GD, antithyroid drugs over 5 years with positive TRAb. The TCR library was made from RNA extracted from PBMCs. Investigators prepared the TCR beta libraries by applying iRepertoire HTBI primers and Arm-PCR of CDR3 regions. TCRdb used MiXCR to reprocess the multiplex PCR reads, holding one entry per CDR3 protein. The sample consists of under 450,000 distinct CDR3 sequences, roughly 24% of them appearing once. The V end was cut by 4 bases, the J end by 1 base, with 5 bases between. This CDR3 comprises 13 residues. The germline CDR1 and CDR2 sequences are LNHDA and SQIVND (reference sequence).

This rearrangement joins TRBV19 to TRBJ1-5, with D uncertain. This TCR derives from a middle-aged woman with Graves disease. The material sequenced was peripheral blood mononuclear cells (PBMCs), taken when the disease was refractory, from a patient treated with antithyroid drugs. CDR3 in amino acids: CASSRRSNQPQHF. Written as DNA, the CDR3 is TGTGCCAGTAGTAGGAGAAGCAATCAGCCCCAGCATTTT.